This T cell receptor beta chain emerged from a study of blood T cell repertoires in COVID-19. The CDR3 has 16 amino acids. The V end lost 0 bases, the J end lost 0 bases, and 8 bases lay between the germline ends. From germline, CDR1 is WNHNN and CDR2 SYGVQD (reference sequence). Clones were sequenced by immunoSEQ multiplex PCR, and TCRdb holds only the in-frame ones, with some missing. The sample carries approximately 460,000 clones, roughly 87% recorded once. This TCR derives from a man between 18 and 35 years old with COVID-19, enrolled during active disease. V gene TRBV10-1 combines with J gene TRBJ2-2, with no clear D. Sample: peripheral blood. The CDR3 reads CASSESRVANTGELFF. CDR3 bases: TGCGCCAGCAGTGAGTCTCGGGTGGCGAACACCGGGGAGCTGTTTTTT.